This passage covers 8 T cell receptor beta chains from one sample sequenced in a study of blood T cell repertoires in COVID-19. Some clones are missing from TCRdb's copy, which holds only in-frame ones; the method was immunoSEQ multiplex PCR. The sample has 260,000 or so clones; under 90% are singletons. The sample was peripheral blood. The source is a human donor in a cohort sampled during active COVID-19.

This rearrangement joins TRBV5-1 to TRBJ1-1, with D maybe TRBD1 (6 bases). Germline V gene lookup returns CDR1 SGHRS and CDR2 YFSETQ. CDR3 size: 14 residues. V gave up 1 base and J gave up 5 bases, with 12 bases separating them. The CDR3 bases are TGCGCCAGCAGCTTGAGCGGGGGCAGGACTGAAGCTTTCTTT. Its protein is CASSLSGGRTEAFF.

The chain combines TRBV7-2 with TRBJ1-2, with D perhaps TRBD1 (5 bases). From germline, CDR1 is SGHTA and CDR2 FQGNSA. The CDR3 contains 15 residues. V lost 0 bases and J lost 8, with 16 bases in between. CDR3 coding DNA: TGTGCCAGCAGCTTAGCGAGCAGGTCCCAGGGAGGCTACACCTTC. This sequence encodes CASSLASRSQGGYTF.

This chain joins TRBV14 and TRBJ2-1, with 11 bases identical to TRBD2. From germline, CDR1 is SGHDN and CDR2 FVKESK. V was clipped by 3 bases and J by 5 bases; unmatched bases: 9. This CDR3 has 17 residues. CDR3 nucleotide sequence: TGTGCCAGCAGCCAGTCCCCGGGACTAGCGGCAAACAATGAGCAGTTCTTC. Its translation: CASSQSPGLAANNEQFF.

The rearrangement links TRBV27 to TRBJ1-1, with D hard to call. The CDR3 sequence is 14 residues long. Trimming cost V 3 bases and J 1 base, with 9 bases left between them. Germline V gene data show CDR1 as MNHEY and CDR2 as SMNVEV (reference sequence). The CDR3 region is CASSLRLKNTEAFF. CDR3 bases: TGTGCCAGCAGTTTGAGACTTAAGAACACTGAAGCTTTCTTT.

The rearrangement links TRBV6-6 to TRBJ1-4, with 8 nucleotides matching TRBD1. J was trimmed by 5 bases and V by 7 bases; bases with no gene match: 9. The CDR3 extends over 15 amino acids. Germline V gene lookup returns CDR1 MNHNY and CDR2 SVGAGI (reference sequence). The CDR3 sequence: CASKTPGQENEKLFF. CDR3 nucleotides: TGTGCCAGCAAGACCCCGGGACAGGAAAATGAAAAACTGTTTTTT.

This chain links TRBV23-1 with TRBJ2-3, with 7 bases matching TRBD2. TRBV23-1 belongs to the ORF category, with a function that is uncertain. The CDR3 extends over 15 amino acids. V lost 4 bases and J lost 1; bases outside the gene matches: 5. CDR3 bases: TGCGCCAGCAGTCGTCCTAGCGGTTGCACAGATACGCAGTATTTT. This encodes CASSRPSGCTDTQYF.

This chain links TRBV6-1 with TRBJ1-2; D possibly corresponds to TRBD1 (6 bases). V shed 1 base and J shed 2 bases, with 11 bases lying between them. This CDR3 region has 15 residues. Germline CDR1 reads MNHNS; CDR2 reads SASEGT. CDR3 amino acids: CASSEVRGTNYGYTF. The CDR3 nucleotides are TGTGCCAGCAGTGAAGTGAGGGGGACGAACTATGGCTACACCTTC.

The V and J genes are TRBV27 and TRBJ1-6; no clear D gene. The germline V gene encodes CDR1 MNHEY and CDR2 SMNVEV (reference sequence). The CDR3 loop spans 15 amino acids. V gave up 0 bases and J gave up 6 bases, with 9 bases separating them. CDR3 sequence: CASSLSAGSNSPLHF. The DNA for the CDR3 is TGTGCCAGCAGTTTATCGGCGGGTAGTAATTCACCCCTCCACTTT.